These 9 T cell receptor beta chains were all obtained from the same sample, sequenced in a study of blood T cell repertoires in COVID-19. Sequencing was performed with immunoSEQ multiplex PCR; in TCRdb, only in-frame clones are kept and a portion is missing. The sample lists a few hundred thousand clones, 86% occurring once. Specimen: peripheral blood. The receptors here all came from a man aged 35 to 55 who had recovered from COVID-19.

CDR3 nucleotide sequence: TGCGCCAGCAGTGAAATCAGGGGCCCCTCTGGAAACACCATATATTTT. As protein: CASSEIRGPSGNTIYF. The genes are TRBV10-2 and TRBJ1-3, with a possible D match to TRBD1 (6 bases). Germline assignment: CDR1 WSHSY and CDR2 SAAADI. The CDR3 loop spans 16 amino acids. V was shortened by 3 bases and J by 0 bases, with 12 bases between the two germline ends.

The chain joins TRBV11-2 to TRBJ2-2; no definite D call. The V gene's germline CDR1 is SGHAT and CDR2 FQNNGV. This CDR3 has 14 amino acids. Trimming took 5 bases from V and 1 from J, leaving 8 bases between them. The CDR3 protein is CASSPSGNTGELFF. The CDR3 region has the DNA TGTGCCAGCAGCCCCAGTGGGAACACCGGGGAGCTGTTTTTT.

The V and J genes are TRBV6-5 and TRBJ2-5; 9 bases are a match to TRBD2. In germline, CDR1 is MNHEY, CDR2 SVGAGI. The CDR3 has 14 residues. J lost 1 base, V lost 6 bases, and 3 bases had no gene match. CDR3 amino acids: CASSRGGAQETQYF. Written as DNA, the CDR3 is TGTGCCAGCAGCCGCGGGGGGGCCCAAGAGACCCAGTACTTC.

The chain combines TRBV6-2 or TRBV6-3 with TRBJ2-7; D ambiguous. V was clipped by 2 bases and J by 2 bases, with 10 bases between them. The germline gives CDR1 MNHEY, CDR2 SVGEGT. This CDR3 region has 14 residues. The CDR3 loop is CASSYAPVPYEQYF. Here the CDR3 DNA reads TGTGCCAGCAGTTACGCGCCGGTACCCTACGAGCAGTACTTC.

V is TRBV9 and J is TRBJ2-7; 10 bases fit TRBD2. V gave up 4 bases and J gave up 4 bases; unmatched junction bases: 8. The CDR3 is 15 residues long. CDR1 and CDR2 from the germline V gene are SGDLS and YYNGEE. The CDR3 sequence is CASSQGTSELYEQYF. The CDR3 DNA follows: TGTGCCAGCAGCCAAGGGACTAGCGAACTGTACGAGCAGTACTTC.

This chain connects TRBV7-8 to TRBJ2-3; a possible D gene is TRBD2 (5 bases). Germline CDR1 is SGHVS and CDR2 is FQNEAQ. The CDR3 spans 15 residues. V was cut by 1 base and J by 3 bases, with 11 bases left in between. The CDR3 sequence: CASSLDGGLTDTQYF. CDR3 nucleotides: TGTGCCAGCAGCTTAGACGGAGGACTTACAGATACGCAGTATTTT.

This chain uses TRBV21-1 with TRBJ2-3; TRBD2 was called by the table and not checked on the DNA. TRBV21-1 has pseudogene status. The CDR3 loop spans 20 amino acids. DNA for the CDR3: TGTGCCAGCAGACGCTCAGCGGGGGAACCCGGTGGGGGGAGCACAGATACGCAGTATTTT. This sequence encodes CASRRSAGEPGGGSTDTQYF.

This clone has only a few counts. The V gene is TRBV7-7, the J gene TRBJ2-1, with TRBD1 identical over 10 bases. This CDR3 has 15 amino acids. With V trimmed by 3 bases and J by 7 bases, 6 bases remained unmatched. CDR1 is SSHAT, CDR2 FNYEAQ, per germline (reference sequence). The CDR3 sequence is CASSFNQGQGNEQFF. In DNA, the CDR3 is TGTGCCAGCAGCTTCAACCAGGGACAGGGGAATGAGCAGTTCTTC.

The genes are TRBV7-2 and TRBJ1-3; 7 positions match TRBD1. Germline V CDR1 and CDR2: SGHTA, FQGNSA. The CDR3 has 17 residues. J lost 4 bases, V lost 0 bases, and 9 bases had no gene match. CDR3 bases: TGTGCCAGCAGCTTAGCGAGGTCGGGGACAGTCGGAAACACCATATATTTT. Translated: CASSLARSGTVGNTIYF.